The next 2 T cell receptor beta chains were all read from a single sample in a study of CD8 T cells in ankylosing spondylitis. MiXCR, run by TCRdb on the 5' RACE reads, gives a single entry per CDR3 protein. Of 350,000 or so distinct CDR3 sequences listed, about 15% are singletons. Sequenced input: blood, either unsorted or a sorted T cell fraction (not recorded which). These receptors were collected from a male donor with ankylosing spondylitis or in good health (not recorded which).

This clonotype has more than one count but fewer than ten. The V call is TRBV12-3 or TRBV12-4, the J call TRBJ1-2; D is possibly TRBD1 (5 bases). V was shortened by 4 bases and J by 4 bases, with 13 bases between the two germline ends. The CDR3 spans 14 residues. The CDR3 spells CASSSRQGGYGYTF. For the CDR3, the DNA is TGTGCCAGCAGTTCCAGGCAGGGCGGCTATGGCTACACCTTC.

This clonotype occurred once. The gene calls are TRBV6-1 and TRBJ1-5; 11 bases line up with TRBD1. The CDR3 is 17 residues long. Germline CDR1 reads MNHNS; CDR2 reads SASEGT. Trimming took 2 bases from V and 6 from J; bases not matched to a gene: 9. The CDR3 protein is CASSEFGTGGFGQPQHF. In DNA, the CDR3 is TGTGCCAGCAGTGAATTCGGGACAGGGGGGTTCGGTCAGCCCCAGCATTTT.